The T cell receptor beta chain described here comes from a study of cytomegalovirus exposure and HLA in healthy donors. General study findings and limits: In vitro experiments confirmed that three CMV-associated chains were specific for CMV antigens.

The germline V gene encodes CDR1 PRHDT and CDR2 FYEKMQ (reference sequence). CDR3 length: 12 residues. Between the trimmed V and J ends, which lost 4 bases and 5 bases, there was a span of 9 bases. Both 60 Vbeta primers and 13 Jbeta primers went into the PCR. Method: immunoSEQ multiplex PCR; TCRdb's copy keeps in-frame clones and lacks some. The profile shows some 130,000 clones, around 70% of them singletons. In the case of this clone: Its specificity is unknown.

This sequence joins TRBV13 and TRBJ2-7; D is unclear. Sequencing was carried out using PBMCs. The sequence was obtained from a woman in her fifties or sixties in good health and CMV-seropositive. CDR3 in amino acids: CASSSAPNEQYF. The CDR3 DNA is TGTGCCAGCAGCTCCGCGCCCAACGAGCAGTACTTC.